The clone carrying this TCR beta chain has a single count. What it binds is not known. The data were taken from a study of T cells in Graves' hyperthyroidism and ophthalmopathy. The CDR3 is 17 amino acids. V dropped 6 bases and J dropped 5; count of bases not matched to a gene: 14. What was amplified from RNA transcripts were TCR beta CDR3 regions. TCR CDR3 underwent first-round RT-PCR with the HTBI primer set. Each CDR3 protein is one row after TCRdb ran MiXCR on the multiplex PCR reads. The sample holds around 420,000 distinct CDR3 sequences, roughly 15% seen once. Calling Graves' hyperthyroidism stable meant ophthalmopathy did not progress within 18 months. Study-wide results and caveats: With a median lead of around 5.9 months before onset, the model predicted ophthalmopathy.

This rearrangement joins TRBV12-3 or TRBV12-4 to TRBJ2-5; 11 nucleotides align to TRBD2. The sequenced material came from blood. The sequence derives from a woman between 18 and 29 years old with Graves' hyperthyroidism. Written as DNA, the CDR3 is TGTGCCAGCAGCCCACTCTCACTAGCGGGAGAGGAGGAGACCCAGTACTTC. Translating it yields CASSPLSLAGEEETQYF.